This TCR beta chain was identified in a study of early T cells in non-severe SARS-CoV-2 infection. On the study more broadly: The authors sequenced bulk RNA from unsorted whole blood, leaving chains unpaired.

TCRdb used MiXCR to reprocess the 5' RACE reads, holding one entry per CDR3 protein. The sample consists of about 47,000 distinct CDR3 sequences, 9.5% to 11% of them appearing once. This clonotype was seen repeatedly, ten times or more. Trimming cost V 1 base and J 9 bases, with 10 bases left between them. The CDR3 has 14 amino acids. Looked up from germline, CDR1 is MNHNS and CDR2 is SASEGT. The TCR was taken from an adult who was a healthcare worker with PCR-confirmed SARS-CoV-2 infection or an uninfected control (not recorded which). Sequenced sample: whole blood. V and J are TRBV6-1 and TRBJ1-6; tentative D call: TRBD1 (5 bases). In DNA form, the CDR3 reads TGTGCCAGCAGTGAAGATTACAGGAGTTCACCCCTCCACTTT. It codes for CASSEDYRSSPLHF.